What follows are 14 T cell receptor beta chains derived from one specimen sequenced in a study of blood T cell repertoires in COVID-19. The data were produced by immunoSEQ multiplex PCR, yet TCRdb's version contains in-frame clones alone and is incomplete. The repertoire includes more than 90,000 clones, about 85% of them detected once, and roughly 12% sits in the top ten. Sequenced material: peripheral blood. Source of these receptors: a human donor in a cohort sampled during active COVID-19.

This chain joins TRBV13 and TRBJ2-7; 10 bases agree with TRBD2. The germline V gene encodes CDR1 PRHDT and CDR2 FYEKMQ (reference sequence). The CDR3 contains 15 residues. V shed 5 bases, J shed 2 bases, and the junction held 6 bases outside the gene matches. The CDR3, as DNA: TGTGCCAGCAGCCCAGCGGGAGGGCCCACCTACGAGCAGTACTTC. This translates into CASSPAGGPTYEQYF.

The chain uses TRBV10-3 and TRBJ2-7; 9 bases map to TRBD1. Germline CDR1 reads ENHRY; CDR2 reads SYGVKD. The CDR3 has 13 residues. The trim removed 1 base at V and 8 bases at J, leaving 3 bases unmatched. In DNA form, the CDR3 reads TGTGCCATCAGTGAGTGGGACAGGGATAAGCAGTACTTC. This translates into CAISEWDRDKQYF.

This clone came up once. The rearrangement joins TRBV2 to TRBJ2-1, with unresolved D. The CDR3 covers 13 residues. Looked up from germline, CDR1 is SNHLY and CDR2 is FYNNEI. V was shortened by 7 bases and J by 0 bases, with 7 bases between the two germline ends. DNA of the CDR3: TGTGCCAGCACCTCTAGCTCCTACAATGAGCAGTTCTTC. Its protein product is CASTSSSYNEQFF.

The chain links TRBV28 to TRBJ2-2, with 12 bases identical to TRBD2. This CDR3 spans 13 amino acids. V gave up 10 bases and J gave up 7 bases; unmatched junction bases: 4. CDR1 and CDR2 from the germline V gene are MDHEN and SYDVKM. The CDR3 DNA sequence: TGTGCCATCATGACTAGCGGGAGCGGGGAGCTGTTTTTT. It encodes CAIMTSGSGELFF.

The V and J genes are TRBV7-2 and TRBJ1-2, with D hard to call. The CDR3 totals 11 residues. CDR1 SGHTA and CDR2 FQGNSA come from the germline V gene. V was clipped by 5 bases and J by 5 bases, with 6 bases between them. CDR3 nucleotides: TGTGCCAGCAGCCGCCAGTATGGCTACACCTTC. It is translated as CASSRQYGYTF.

In this sample, this clone turned up once. The rearrangement uses TRBV19 and TRBJ2-7, with D maybe TRBD1 (5 bases). The CDR3 consists of 13 residues. V was shortened by 6 bases and J by 2 bases, with 11 bases between the two germline ends. CDR1 is LNHDA, CDR2 SQIVND, per germline (reference sequence). This chain's CDR3 is CASRMTEAYEQYF. In DNA form, the CDR3 reads TGTGCCAGTAGAATGACAGAGGCCTACGAGCAGTACTTC.

CDR3 amino acids: CATRGAVNTEAFF. The CDR3 DNA follows: TGTGCCACCAGGGGGGCGGTGAACACTGAAGCTTTCTTT. The genes are TRBV24-1 and TRBJ1-1, with D possibly being TRBD1 (6 bases). The CDR3 has 13 residues. V was shortened by 7 bases and J by 0 bases, with 8 bases between the two germline ends. Germline V gene lookup returns CDR1 KGHDR and CDR2 SFDVKD.

This chain connects TRBV2 to TRBJ2-3; D possibly corresponds to TRBD2 (7 bases). Germline assignment: CDR1 SNHLY and CDR2 FYNNEI. The CDR3 contains 11 residues. Trimming cost V 9 bases and J 10 bases, with 14 bases left between them. CDR3 DNA: TGTGCCAGTCCGGGGGCGGGGGCGCAGTATTTT. Translation gives CASPGAGAQYF.

This chain joins TRBV4-2 and TRBJ2-1, with TRBD2 identical over 11 bases. Trimming removed 0 bases from V and 4 bases from J; junction bases left unmatched: 5. Germline CDR1 LGHNA, CDR2 YNFKEQ. This CDR3 contains 17 residues. CDR3 sequence: CASSQDPTSGGYNEQFF. The CDR3, as DNA: TGTGCCAGCAGCCAAGACCCAACTAGCGGGGGTTACAATGAGCAGTTCTTC.

The rearrangement uses TRBV6-2 or TRBV6-3 and TRBJ2-3; 9 nucleotides match TRBD2. CDR3 length equals 15 residues. Germline assignment: CDR1 MNHEY and CDR2 SVGEGT. Trimming took 0 bases from V and 4 from J; bases not matched to a gene: 2. In DNA, the CDR3 is TGTGCCAGCAGTTACTCCGCGGGGGGGCCAGATACGCAGTATTTT. Translated: CASSYSAGGPDTQYF.

The rearrangement uses TRBV4-3 and TRBJ1-6, with D unresolved. The CDR3 has 16 amino acids. Germline V gene data show CDR1 as LGHNA and CDR2 as YSLEER. V was trimmed by 1 base and J by 10 bases, leaving 17 bases between them. The CDR3 protein is CASSQAPGGIQSPLHF. CDR3 bases: TGCGCCAGCAGCCAAGCACCAGGAGGCATACAGTCACCCCTCCACTTT.

The chain has TRBV7-8 and TRBJ1-5; D gene ambiguous. CDR1 is SGHVS, CDR2 FQNEAQ, per germline. V lost 5 bases and J 5 bases, leaving 10 bases between the germline ends. The CDR3 has 13 amino acids. Here the CDR3 reads CASSPGVDQPQHF. In DNA form, the CDR3 reads TGTGCCAGCAGCCCGGGAGTTGATCAGCCCCAGCATTTT.

J is TRBJ2-5 and V is TRBV5-4, with 8 nucleotides matching TRBD2. The CDR3 loop spans 16 amino acids. Trimming cost V 0 bases and J 2 bases; bases outside gene matches: 6. Germline V gives CDR1 SGHNT, CDR2 YYREEE (reference sequence). The CDR3 protein is CASSLGVAGLQETQYF. As DNA, the CDR3 is TGTGCCAGCAGCTTGGGGGTAGCGGGGTTACAAGAGACCCAGTACTTC. Full variable domain (remainder filled in from reference TRBV5-4 and TRBJ2-5): ETGVTQSPTHLIKTRGQQVTLRCSSQSGHNTVSWYQQALGQGPQFIFQYYREEENGRGNFPPRFSGLQFPNYSSELNVNALELDDSALYLCASSLGVAGLQETQYFGPGTRLLVL.

The chain couples TRBV27 to TRBJ2-6, with a possible D match to TRBD2 (5 bases). The germline V and J ends were trimmed by 3 bases and 0 bases, with 9 bases remaining between them. The CDR3 is 16 amino acids. CDR1 is MNHEY and CDR2 is SMNVEV in the germline V gene (reference sequence). This CDR3 reads CASSFERISGANVLTF. The CDR3 DNA reads as TGTGCCAGCAGTTTTGAGCGGATCTCTGGGGCCAACGTCCTGACTTTC.